The 19 T cell receptor beta chains listed next were all sequenced from one sample in a study of vaccination effects on CD4 cells after COVID-19 (dated by TCRdb to between 2021 and 2023). In the ViraFEST assay, PBMC were stimulated with viral peptide pools, and antigen-specific CD4+ T cell clonotypes were then identified by expansion using TCR sequencing. After around 10 days of culture, CD4+ T cells were isolated with the EasySep CD4+ T cell isolation kit. Negative nucleocapsid antibody results before and after vaccination confirmed that the healthy vaccine recipients had no prior SARS-CoV-2 infection. The method behind the library was the immunoSEQ multiplex PCR assay. TCRdb obtained this table from immuneACCESS and retained in-frame rearrangements with V and J assigned. These tables miss some clones; where compared with another copy, unresolved V genes account for less than half of the shortfall, and the remainder is unexplained. This sample is represented by about 63,000 clones; roughly 80% of them were singletons. The biggest ten clones account for around 3.8% of the sample.

No antigen is known for these receptors. The source material was CD4+ T cells from PBMCs cultured with HCoV-OC43 spike peptides, sampled before COVID-19 vaccination. The cell subset or site label for this specimen denotes: HCoV-OC43 spike overlapping peptide pool stimulation. All receptors come from a human donor who received a COVID-19 vaccine.

The V call is TRBV18, the J call TRBJ2-5; 10 positions agree with TRBD2. The CDR3 is made up of 16 amino acids. Germline V gene lookup returns CDR1 KGHSH and CDR2 LQKENI. Trimming took 2 bases from V and 5 from J; bases not matched to a gene: 8. CDR3 residues: CASSPGPSGGAETQYF. The CDR3 region has the DNA TGTGCCAGCTCACCAGGTCCGAGCGGGGGGGCGGAGACCCAGTACTTC.

This clone has only a few counts. The rearrangement links TRBV5-5 to TRBJ1-2, with D maybe TRBD1 (6 bases). This CDR3 contains 13 residues. V was pared by 8 bases and J by 3 bases, with 14 bases between. Germline CDR1 SGHKS, CDR2 YYEKEE (reference sequence). The CDR3 loop reads CASFRGKDYGYTF. CDR3 DNA: TGTGCCAGTTTTAGGGGGAAGGACTATGGCTACACCTTC.

This clone has a handful of counts. The gene calls are TRBV4-1 and TRBJ1-5; no reliable D call. The CDR3 extends over 14 amino acids. V dropped 1 base and J dropped 0 bases, with 4 bases sitting between them. CDR1 is MGHRA, CDR2 YSYEKL, per germline. The DNA of the CDR3 is TGCGCCAGCAGCCAAGGGGATAGCAATCAGCCCCAGCATTTT. Amino acids: CASSQGDSNQPQHF.

V gene TRBV11-2 combines with J gene TRBJ2-2; D uncertain. Between the trimmed V and J ends, which lost 4 bases and 2 bases, there was a span of 5 bases. This CDR3 is built from 13 residues. Looked up from germline, CDR1 is SGHAT and CDR2 is FQNNGV. The DNA for the CDR3 is TGTGCCAGCAGCTACCGAAACACCGGGGAGCTGTTTTTT. Translating gives CASSYRNTGELFF. The variable domain in full, with the rest retrieved from reference TRBV11-2 and TRBJ2-2, is EAGVAQSPRYKIIEKRQSVAFWCNPISGHATLYWYQQILGQGPKLLIQFQNNGVVDDSQLPKDRFSAERLKGVDSTLKIQPAKLEDSAVYLCASSYRNTGELFFGEGSRLTVL.

This chain uses TRBV7-2 with TRBJ1-1; D is unclear. Per germline, CDR1 SGHTA and CDR2 FQGNSA. Trimming shortened V by 3 bases and J by 3 bases, and 8 bases separated the two germline ends. This CDR3 region has 13 residues. The CDR3 protein is CASSFDRYTEAFF. CDR3 in DNA: TGTGCCAGCAGCTTCGATCGATACACTGAAGCTTTCTTT.

This clone was picked up one time. The chain is built from TRBV5-1 and TRBJ2-1, with D possibly called TRBD1 or TRBD2 (6 bases each). Between the trimmed V and J ends, which lost 0 bases and 0 bases, there was a span of 13 bases. The CDR3 loop spans 17 amino acids. The germline V gene has CDR1 SGHRS and CDR2 YFSETQ. The DNA for the CDR3 is TGCGCCAGCAGCTTGGGGGGGGCGGGGAGCTCCTACAATGAGCAGTTCTTC. It encodes CASSLGGAGSSYNEQFF.

The chain combines TRBV24-1 with TRBJ2-5, with D perhaps matching TRBD2 (6 bases). V was cut by 3 bases and J by 5 bases, with 15 bases left in between. The CDR3 spans 15 residues. CDR1 is KGHDR, CDR2 SFDVKD, per germline. Here the CDR3 reads CATSDPRAAGETQYF. CDR3 DNA sequence: TGTGCCACCAGTGATCCGCGGGCGGCGGGGGAGACCCAGTACTTC.

The V call is TRBV7-2, the J call TRBJ1-1, with D perhaps TRBD1 (5 bases). The CDR3 length is 13 residues. CDR1 and CDR2 (germline): SGHTA, FQGNSA. V lost 6 bases, J lost 6 bases, and 14 bases lay in between. The CDR3, as DNA: TGTGCCAGCAGGTTAACAGGCTTGGCTGAAGCTTTCTTT. Translated, it gives CASRLTGLAEAFF. The full variable domain, its missing parts supplied by reference TRBV7-2 and TRBJ1-1, is GAGVSQSPSNKVTEKGKDVELRCDPISGHTALYWYRQSLGQGLEFLIYFQGNSAPDKSGLPSDRFSAERTGGSVSTLTIQRTQQEDSAVYLCASRLTGLAEAFFGQGTRLTVV.

This clone came up a few times. The J gene is TRBJ1-2, the V gene TRBV15, with a possible D match to TRBD1 (5 bases). Trimming took off 0 bases at V and 4 bases at J, with 12 bases between the two ends. Germline CDR1 LNHNV, CDR2 YYDKDF (reference sequence). The CDR3 sequence is 15 residues long. The CDR3 DNA reads TGTGCCACCAGCAGAGATCGGGGCAGCTTCTATGGCTACACCTTC. Amino acid sequence: CATSRDRGSFYGYTF.

The chain combines TRBV27 with TRBJ1-4; 7 nucleotides match TRBD1. Unmatched junction bases numbered 22, after V lost 5 bases and J lost 7 bases. Per germline, CDR1 MNHEY and CDR2 SMNVEV (reference sequence). The CDR3 totals 19 residues. The CDR3 bases are TGTGCCAGCAGTCCATCAATAACCCCATTGACAGGGCGGACTGAAAAACTGTTTTTT. Its protein is CASSPSITPLTGRTEKLFF.

The chain has TRBV5-1 and TRBJ1-2, with 7 bases fitting TRBD1. V gave up 1 base and J gave up 6 bases; unmatched junction bases: 6. Looked up from germline, CDR1 is SGHRS and CDR2 is YFSETQ. The CDR3 spans 14 residues. CDR3 in amino acids: CASSLTRGPDGYTF. The CDR3 DNA reads TGCGCCAGCAGCTTGACGAGGGGGCCGGATGGCTACACCTTC.

This chain links TRBV7-2 with TRBJ1-2, with a possible D match to TRBD1 (5 bases). CDR3 length equals 14 residues. V was shortened by 2 bases and J by 2 bases, with 9 bases between the two germline ends. CDR1 and CDR2 (germline): SGHTA, FQGNSA. The CDR3 here is CASSLLRGNYGYTF. CDR3 DNA: TGTGCCAGCAGCTTATTGCGGGGGAACTATGGCTACACCTTC.

The rearrangement joins TRBV7-2 to TRBJ1-1; D is perhaps TRBD1 (6 bases). Per the germline V gene, CDR1 is SGHTA and CDR2 is FQGNSA. Trimming pared 6 bases from V and 4 bases from J, leaving 15 bases between. This CDR3 spans 14 amino acids. The CDR3 sequence: CASSQISGATEAFF. The CDR3 nucleotides are TGTGCCAGCAGTCAGATTTCAGGGGCCACTGAAGCTTTCTTT.

The chain is built from TRBV20-1 and TRBJ1-1; D unclear. The length of the CDR3 is 11 residues. Deletions cut 3 bases from V and 4 bases from J, with 6 bases between. CDR1 DFQATT and CDR2 SNEGSKA come from the germline V gene (reference sequence). The DNA of the CDR3 is TGCAGTGCTAGCGGCGGCACTGAAGCTTTCTTT. Translating gives CSASGGTEAFF.

This chain connects TRBV28 to TRBJ2-1; D remains ambiguous. This CDR3 spans 14 amino acids. Germline V gene lookup returns CDR1 MDHEN and CDR2 SYDVKM. Trimming took off 6 bases at V and 2 bases at J, with 11 bases between the two ends. The CDR3 sequence is CASSPAQTYNEQFF. The CDR3, as DNA: TGTGCCAGCAGCCCTGCACAGACCTACAATGAGCAGTTCTTC.

This rearrangement joins TRBV2 to TRBJ2-4; TRBD1 matches 8 bases. This CDR3 comprises 14 residues. CDR1 is SNHLY, CDR2 FYNNEI, per germline. J was trimmed by 4 bases and V by 5 bases; bases with no gene match: 4. The CDR3 DNA reads as TGTGCCAGCAGTCCAAGACAGGGGAAAAACATTCAGTACTTC. As protein: CASSPRQGKNIQYF.

The V gene is TRBV6-2 or TRBV6-3, the J gene TRBJ2-5; 9 bases match TRBD2. This CDR3 comprises 16 residues. CDR1 is MNHEY, CDR2 SVGEGT, per germline. The trim removed 1 base at V and 2 bases at J, leaving 5 bases unmatched. CDR3 residues: CASSYLAGGGQETQYF. CDR3 DNA: TGTGCCAGCAGTTACTTGGCGGGGGGGGGTCAAGAGACCCAGTACTTC.

This chain connects TRBV5-4 to TRBJ1-1; D remains unclear. The CDR3 is 12 amino acids. V was clipped by 6 bases and J by 2 bases, with 8 bases between them. The germline V gene has CDR1 SGHNT and CDR2 YYREEE (reference sequence). The CDR3 DNA sequence: TGTGCCAGCATGACACCTAACACTGAAGCTTTCTTT. Its protein is CASMTPNTEAFF.

This chain uses TRBV2 with TRBJ2-2; D tentatively fits TRBD1 or TRBD2 (5 bases each). The V and J ends lost 8 bases and 6 bases respectively, with 13 bases between them. CDR1 SNHLY and CDR2 FYNNEI come from the germline V gene. This CDR3 comprises 13 residues. In DNA form, the CDR3 reads TGTGCCAGCCAGGGAGTGGGGCCCGGGGAGCTGTTTTTT. Protein sequence: CASQGVGPGELFF. The variable domain in full, completed from reference TRBV2 and TRBJ2-2, reads EPEVTQTPSHQVTQMGQEVILRCVPISNHLYFYWYRQILGQKVEFLVSFYNNEISEKSEIFDDQFSVERPDGSNFTLKIRSTKLEDSAMYFCASQGVGPGELFFGEGSRLTVL.